This T cell receptor (beta chain) was profiled in a study of cytomegalovirus exposure and HLA in healthy donors (dated by TCRdb to between 2016 and 2019). The study in broad terms: The 650 to 750 repertoires of the first cohort and the roughly 110 validation repertoires were produced on the same platform, according to a later analysis. The aim of the study was to test whether cataloging public T cell receptors could identify signatures of past pathogen exposure. In addition to the first cohort of around 670 subjects, a separate validation cohort of over 90 different subjects was used. To predict cytomegalovirus infection status, the study combined high-throughput TCR immunosequencing, statistical association of individual TCRs with disease status, and machine learning.

The method was the immunoSEQ multiplex PCR assay. The authors processed their data as follows. A statistical classification framework was built to diagnose cytomegalovirus status from the catalog of TCR beta chain sequences. TCRdb stores this immuneACCESS table with in-frame sequences only. Part of the clones is absent; in the studies checked, under half of the shortfall reflects unresolved V genes, and no reason is known for the rest. Clonal size and the V and J genes are those of that table, whereas D and trimming came from the DNA. The sample profile shows fewer than 200,000 clones; roughly 85% of them were found once. In total, the top ten clones hold 15% to 20% of the sample. Donors formed part of the validation cohort, which comprised 120 or so subjects and was distinct from the first cohort of 690 or so subjects. From the cysteine up to the phenylalanine, the CDR3 has a length of 12 residues. Solely the CDR3 DNA is kept, with 36 bases framed from the first base. CDR1 SGHNT and CDR2 YYREEE are derived from the germline V gene (reference sequence).

For this clone: This clone's antigen is unknown. No much larger clonotype is one base removed from it; base qualities were not supplied.

What the authors observed across the whole study: The study listed 164 TCR beta chains as associated with cytomegalovirus. Most TCR sequences were seen in very few donors, while some public TCRs were found in many individuals. A later analysis had no HLA typing for the validation cohort, so co-occurrence there was scored across all 120 or so repertoires. The classifier was reported to diagnose cytomegalovirus status with high specificity and sensitivity in both the original and validation cohorts. A later analysis found that TCRs clustered in the first cohort also tended to co-occur in the 120 or so validation repertoires, with approximately 95% of cluster scores above 0. It was suggested by the authors that the approach could potentially be generalized to other disease states and immunological phenotypes. A few of the identified cytomegalovirus-associated TCR beta chains were confirmed in vitro to be specific for cytomegalovirus antigens.

The receptor comes from a young man in good health and CMV-seropositive. Sequenced input: PBMCs. The rearrangement combines TRBV5-4 with TRBJ2-1, and TRBD2 aligns with 9 junction nucleotides. The CDR3 region reads CASSSGVNEQFF. The DNA sequence reads TGTGCTAGCTCTAGCGGGGTCAATGAGCAGTTCTTC.